This T cell receptor (beta chain) was sequenced for a study of shared clonotypes between healthy human individuals. As for the study in general: Those who served as donors were a couple of women and three men between the ages of 18 and 49.

Spread over ten immunoSEQ deep assay plates, unsorted PBMC DNA underwent sequencing. Measured with immunoSEQ multiplex PCR; TCRdb has only the in-frame clones, and not every one. The sample carries more than 450,000 clones, more than 65% recorded once. Germline V gene lookup returns CDR1 SGHVS and CDR2 FQNEAQ. V was pared by 1 base and J by 0 bases, with 13 bases between. The CDR3 spans 17 residues. Sequences were obtained from PBMCs. The chain carries TRBV7-8 and TRBJ2-4; possible D gene TRBD2, 6 bases. This TCR was sampled from a woman between 40 and 55 years old in good health. Some clones in this sample may be carry-over from other donors' samples. As DNA, the CDR3 is TGTGCCAGCAGCTTAGTAAGGGGAGGAAAAGCCAAAAACATTCAGTACTTC. It specifies CASSLVRGGKAKNIQYF.